This TCR beta chain emerged from a study of cytomegalovirus exposure and HLA in healthy donors. After removal of 5 bases from V and 4 bases from J, the junction contained 10 bases not matched to a gene. The V gene's germline CDR1 is PRHDT and CDR2 FYEKMQ (reference sequence). The CDR3 has 15 residues. With respect to this clone: Its target is unknown.

Findings and limits, study-wide: There were some public TCRs occurring in many donors, but most TCR sequences were rare.

TCRdb's copy holds only in-frame clones and misses some; the assay was immunoSEQ multiplex PCR. Altogether about 120,000 clones are present, about nine tenths being singletons, with the ten largest covering roughly 2%. The genes are TRBV13 and TRBJ1-2, with 7 bases aligning to TRBD1. Sequencing used PBMCs. The TCR originated in a woman between 18 and 29 years old in good health and CMV-seronegative. CDR3: CASSRRDSQAYGYTF. In DNA, the CDR3 is TGTGCCAGCAGCCGCCGGGACAGCCAAGCCTATGGCTACACCTTC.